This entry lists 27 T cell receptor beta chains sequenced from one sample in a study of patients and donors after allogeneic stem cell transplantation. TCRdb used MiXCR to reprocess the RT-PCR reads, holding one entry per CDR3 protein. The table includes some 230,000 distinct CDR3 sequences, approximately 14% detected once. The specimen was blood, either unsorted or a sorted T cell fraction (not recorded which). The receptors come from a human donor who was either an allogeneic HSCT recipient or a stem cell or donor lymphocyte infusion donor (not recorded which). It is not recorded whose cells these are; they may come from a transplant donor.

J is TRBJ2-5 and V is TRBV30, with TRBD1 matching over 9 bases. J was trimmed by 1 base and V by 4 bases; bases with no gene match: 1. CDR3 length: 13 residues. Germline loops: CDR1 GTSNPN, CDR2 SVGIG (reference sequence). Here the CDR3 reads CAWTTGGQETQYF. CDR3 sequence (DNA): TGTGCCTGGACGACAGGGGGCCAAGAGACCCAGTACTTC.

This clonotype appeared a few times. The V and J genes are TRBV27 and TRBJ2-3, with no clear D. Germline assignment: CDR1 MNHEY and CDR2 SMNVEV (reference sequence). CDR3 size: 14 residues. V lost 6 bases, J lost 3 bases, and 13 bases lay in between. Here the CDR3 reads CASRFPGPTDTQYF. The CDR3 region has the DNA TGTGCCAGCAGGTTTCCTGGGCCTACAGATACGCAGTATTTT.

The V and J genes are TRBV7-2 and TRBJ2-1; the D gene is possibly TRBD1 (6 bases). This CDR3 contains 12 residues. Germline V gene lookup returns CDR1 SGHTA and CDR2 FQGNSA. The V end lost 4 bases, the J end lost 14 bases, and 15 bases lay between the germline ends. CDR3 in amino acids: CASSSLLGGEFF. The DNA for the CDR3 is TGTGCCAGCAGCTCCCTGTTAGGGGGAGAGTTCTTC.

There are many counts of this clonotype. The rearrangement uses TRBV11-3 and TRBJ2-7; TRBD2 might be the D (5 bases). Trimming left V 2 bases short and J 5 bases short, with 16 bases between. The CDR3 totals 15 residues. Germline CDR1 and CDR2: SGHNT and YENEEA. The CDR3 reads CASSLWEQNVHEQYF. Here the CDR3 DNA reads TGTGCCAGCAGCTTATGGGAGCAGAACGTGCACGAGCAGTACTTC.

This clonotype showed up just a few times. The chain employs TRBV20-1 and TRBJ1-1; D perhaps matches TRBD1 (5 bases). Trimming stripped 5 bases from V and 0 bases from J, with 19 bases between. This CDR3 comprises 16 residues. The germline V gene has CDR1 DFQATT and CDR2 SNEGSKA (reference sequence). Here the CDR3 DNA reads TGCAGTGCTGGGGAGAGGGGAAGGGGATTGAACACTGAAGCTTTCTTT. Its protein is CSAGERGRGLNTEAFF.

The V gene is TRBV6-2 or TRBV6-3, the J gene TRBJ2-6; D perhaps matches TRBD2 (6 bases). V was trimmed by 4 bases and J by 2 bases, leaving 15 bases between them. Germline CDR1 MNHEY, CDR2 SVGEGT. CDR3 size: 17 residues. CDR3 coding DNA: TGTGCCAGCAGTTCGGGGGTAAAAATCGCTGGGGCCAACGTCCTGACTTTC. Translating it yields CASSSGVKIAGANVLTF.

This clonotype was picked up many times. CDR3 coding DNA: TGTGCCAGCAGCCAAGATTTTGACAGTGCCAACTATGGCTACACCTTC. It encodes CASSQDFDSANYGYTF. The rearrangement links TRBV3-1 to TRBJ1-2; tentative D call: TRBD1 (5 bases). This CDR3 region has 16 residues. Trimming pared 0 bases from V and 2 bases from J, leaving 13 bases between. The germline V gene encodes CDR1 LGHDT and CDR2 YNNKEL (reference sequence).

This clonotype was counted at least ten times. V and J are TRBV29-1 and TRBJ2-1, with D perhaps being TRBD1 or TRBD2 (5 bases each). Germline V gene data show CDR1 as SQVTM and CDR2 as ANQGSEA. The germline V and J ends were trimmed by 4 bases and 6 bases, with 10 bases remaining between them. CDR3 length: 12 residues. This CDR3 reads CSVGEGRNEQFF. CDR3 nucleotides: TGCAGCGTTGGTGAGGGGCGCAATGAGCAGTTCTTC.

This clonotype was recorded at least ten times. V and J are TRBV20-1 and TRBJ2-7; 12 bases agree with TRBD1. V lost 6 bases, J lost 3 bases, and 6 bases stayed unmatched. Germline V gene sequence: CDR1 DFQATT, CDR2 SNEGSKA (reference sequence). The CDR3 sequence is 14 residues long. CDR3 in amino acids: CSATGTGGLYEQYF. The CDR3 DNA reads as TGCAGTGCCACGGGGACAGGGGGCCTCTACGAGCAGTACTTC.

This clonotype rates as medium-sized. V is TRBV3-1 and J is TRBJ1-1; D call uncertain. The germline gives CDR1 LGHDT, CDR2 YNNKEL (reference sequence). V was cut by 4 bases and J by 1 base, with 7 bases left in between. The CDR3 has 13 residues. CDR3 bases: TGTGCCAGCAGCCTTGCTAGGAACACTGAAGCTTTCTTT. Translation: CASSLARNTEAFF.

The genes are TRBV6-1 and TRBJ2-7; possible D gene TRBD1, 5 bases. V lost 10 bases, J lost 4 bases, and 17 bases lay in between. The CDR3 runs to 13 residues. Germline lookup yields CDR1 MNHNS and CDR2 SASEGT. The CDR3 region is CATRIGAEYEQYF. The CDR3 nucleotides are TGTGCCACGCGAATAGGGGCAGAGTACGAGCAGTACTTC.

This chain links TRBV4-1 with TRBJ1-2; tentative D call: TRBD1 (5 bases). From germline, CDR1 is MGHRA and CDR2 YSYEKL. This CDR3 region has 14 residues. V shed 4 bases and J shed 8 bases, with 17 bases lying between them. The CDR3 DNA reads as TGCGCCAGCAGCCTAAATCTCGAGGGGTTCGGCTACACCTTC. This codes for CASSLNLEGFGYTF.

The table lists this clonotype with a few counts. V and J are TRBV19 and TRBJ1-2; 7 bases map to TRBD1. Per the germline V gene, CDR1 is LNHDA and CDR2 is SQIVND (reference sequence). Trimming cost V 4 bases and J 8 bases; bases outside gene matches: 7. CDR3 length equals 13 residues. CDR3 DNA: TGTGCCAGTAGTACTACAGGGGTGAAAGGCTACACCTTC. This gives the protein CASSTTGVKGYTF.

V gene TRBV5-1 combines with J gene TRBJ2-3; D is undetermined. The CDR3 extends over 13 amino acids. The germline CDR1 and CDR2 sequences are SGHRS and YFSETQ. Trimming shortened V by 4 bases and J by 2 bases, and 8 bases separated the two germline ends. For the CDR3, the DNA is TGCGCCAGCAGCGCAACCGTCACAGATACGCAGTATTTT. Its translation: CASSATVTDTQYF.

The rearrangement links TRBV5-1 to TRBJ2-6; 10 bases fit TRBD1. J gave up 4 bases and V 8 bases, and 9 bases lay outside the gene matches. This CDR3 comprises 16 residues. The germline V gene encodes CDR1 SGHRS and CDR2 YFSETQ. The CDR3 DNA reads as TGCGCCAGTGACAGGGGGCGCGGGTCCGGGGCCAACGTCCTGACTTTC. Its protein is CASDRGRGSGANVLTF.

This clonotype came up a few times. The CDR3 reads CASSLAGAGTVRAEAFF. The CDR3, as DNA: TGCGCCAGCAGCTTGGCCGGGGCAGGGACAGTGAGGGCTGAAGCTTTCTTT. This chain links TRBV5-1 with TRBJ1-1; 7 bases match TRBD1. Germline CDR1 SGHRS, CDR2 YFSETQ. V gave up 0 bases and J gave up 6 bases; unmatched junction bases: 14. This CDR3 contains 17 residues.

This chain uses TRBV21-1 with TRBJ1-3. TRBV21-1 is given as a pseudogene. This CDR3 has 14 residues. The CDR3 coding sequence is TGTGCCAGCAGCAAAGTCGTCGGAGGAAACACCATATATTTT. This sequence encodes CASSKVVGGNTIYF.

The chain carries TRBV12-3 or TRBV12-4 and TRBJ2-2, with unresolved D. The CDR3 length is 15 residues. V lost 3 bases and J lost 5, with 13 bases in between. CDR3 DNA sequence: TGTGCCAGCAGTTTTCAGCAGCAACTGACCGGGGAGCTGTTTTTT. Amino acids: CASSFQQQLTGELFF.

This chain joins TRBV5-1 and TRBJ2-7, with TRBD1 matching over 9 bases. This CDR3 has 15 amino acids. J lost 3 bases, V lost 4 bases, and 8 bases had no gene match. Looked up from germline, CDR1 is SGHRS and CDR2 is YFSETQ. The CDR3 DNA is TGCGCCAGCAGCCCTGCCGGGACAGGGTACTACGAGCAGTACTTC. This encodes CASSPAGTGYYEQYF.

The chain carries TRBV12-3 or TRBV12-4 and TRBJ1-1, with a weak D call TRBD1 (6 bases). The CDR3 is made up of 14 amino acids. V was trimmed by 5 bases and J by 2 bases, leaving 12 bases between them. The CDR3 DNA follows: TGTGCCAGCAGTCCGGGTGGGACAAACACTGAAGCTTTCTTT. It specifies CASSPGGTNTEAFF.

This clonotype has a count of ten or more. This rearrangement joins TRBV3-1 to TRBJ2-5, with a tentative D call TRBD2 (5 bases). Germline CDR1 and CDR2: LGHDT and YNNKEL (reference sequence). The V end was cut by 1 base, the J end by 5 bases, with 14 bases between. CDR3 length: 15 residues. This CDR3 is CASSQGQRVRETQYF. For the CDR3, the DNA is TGTGCCAGCAGCCAAGGTCAGAGGGTTCGGGAGACCCAGTACTTC.

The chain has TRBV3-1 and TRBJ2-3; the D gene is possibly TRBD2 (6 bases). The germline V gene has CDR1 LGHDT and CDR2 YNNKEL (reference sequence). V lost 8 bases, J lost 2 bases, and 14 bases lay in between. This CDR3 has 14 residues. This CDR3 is CASGWGGPTDTQYF. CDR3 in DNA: TGTGCCAGCGGCTGGGGAGGACCCACAGATACGCAGTATTTT.

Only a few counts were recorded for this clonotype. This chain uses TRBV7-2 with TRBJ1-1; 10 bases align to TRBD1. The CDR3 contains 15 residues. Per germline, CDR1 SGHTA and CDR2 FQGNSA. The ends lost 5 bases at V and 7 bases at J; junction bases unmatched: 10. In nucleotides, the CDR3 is TGTGCCAGCAGCCCCCCGACAGGGGGCGGAGGTGAAGCTTTCTTT. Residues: CASSPPTGGGGEAFF.

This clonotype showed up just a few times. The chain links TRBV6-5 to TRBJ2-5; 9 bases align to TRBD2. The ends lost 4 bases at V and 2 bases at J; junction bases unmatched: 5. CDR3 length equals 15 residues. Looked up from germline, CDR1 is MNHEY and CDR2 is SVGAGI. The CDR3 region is CASSSLTSGQETQYF. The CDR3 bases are TGTGCCAGCAGTTCACTTACTAGCGGGCAAGAGACCCAGTACTTC.

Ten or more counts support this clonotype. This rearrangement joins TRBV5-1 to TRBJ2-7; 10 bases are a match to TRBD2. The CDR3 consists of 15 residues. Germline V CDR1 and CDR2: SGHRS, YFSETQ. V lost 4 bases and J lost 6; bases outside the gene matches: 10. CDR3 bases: TGCGCCAGCAGCAGAGACCTAGCGGGAGAAGGCGAGCAGTACTTC. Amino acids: CASSRDLAGEGEQYF.

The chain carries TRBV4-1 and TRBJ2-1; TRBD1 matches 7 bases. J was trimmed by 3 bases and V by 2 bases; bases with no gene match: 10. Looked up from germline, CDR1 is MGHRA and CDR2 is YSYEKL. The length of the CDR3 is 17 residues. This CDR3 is CASSQYIPDRNYNEQFF. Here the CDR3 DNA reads TGCGCCAGCAGCCAATACATCCCGGACAGGAACTACAATGAGCAGTTCTTC.

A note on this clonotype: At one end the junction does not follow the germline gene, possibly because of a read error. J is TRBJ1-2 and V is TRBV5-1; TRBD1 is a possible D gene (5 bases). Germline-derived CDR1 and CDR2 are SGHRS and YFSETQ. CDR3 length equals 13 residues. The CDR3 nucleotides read TGCGCCAGCAGCGCCGGGGACCGTATAACCGCGGCTTTC. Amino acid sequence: CASSAGDRITAAF.